In its sample, the clone carrying this T cell receptor (beta chain) was seen a few times. Its cognate antigen is unknown. The data are from a study of metastatic and nonmetastatic thyroid tumors. Study-wide background: Comparative analysis of repertoires was undertaken across blood and tumor or nodule tissue obtained from malignant and benign thyroid patients. The study's findings and limits: Malignant thyroid tumors reportedly had TCR beta diversity that was significantly higher than in benign nodules, in blood and tumor.

All patients reached thyroid surgery having received no treatment beforehand. Per the original methods: Variation in CDR3 across clinicopathological groups served as the basis for constructing a distant-metastasis classifier in papillary thyroid cancer. MiXCR was used by TCRdb to re-call the PCR reads. None of the V and J calls come from the authors' own analysis; TCRdb made them. The sample includes 30,000 to 35,000 clones, less than 30% of them seen just once. There are 14 residues in the CDR3. Unmatched junction bases numbered 4, after V lost 4 bases and J lost 10 bases. Germline V CDR1 and CDR2: MNHEY, SVGEGT.

V is TRBV6-2 or TRBV6-3 and J is TRBJ2-1; 13 bases fit TRBD2. Material for sequencing was blood. This clonotype was sampled from a female donor with papillary thyroid cancer or a benign thyroid nodule (not recorded which). Some clones in this sample may be carry-over from other donors' samples. This chain's CDR3 is CASSSGLAGSEQFF. The CDR3 coding sequence is TGTGCCAGCAGTTCGGGACTAGCGGGGTCCGAGCAGTTCTTC.